This TCR beta chain was profiled in a study of lymphopenia after photon versus proton radiotherapy. Notes on the study in general: Photon-treated patients lost naive T cells and TCR diversity; proton-treated stayed stable. Post-nadir diversity loss with photons came from oligoclonal expansion, particularly CD8+ Temra cells.

Details on this clone: Its antigen is undetermined.

The CDR3 runs 16 residues. Germline V CDR1 and CDR2: MNHEY, SMNVEV (reference sequence). Trimming shortened V by 5 bases and J by 3 bases, and 16 bases separated the two germline ends. The assay was immunoSEQ multiplex PCR, and TCRdb's table has in-frame clones only and misses some. Among roughly 53,000 clones listed, 80% to 90% were seen once. The receptor's source is a man aged 45 to 65 with gastric cancer. The genes are TRBV27 and TRBJ2-2; TRBD2 is a possible D gene (5 bases). Specimen: peripheral blood, collected from a patient treated with photon-based radiotherapy. CDR3 bases: TGTGCCAGCAGTCCCGGGGTTTGGGCCCACACCGGGGAGCTGTTTTTT. It specifies CASSPGVWAHTGELFF.